One and the same sample provided the 24 T cell receptor beta chains below, sequenced in a study of spatial heterogeneity in lung cancer. The sample's time point: blood at routine non-recurrence follow-up after resection. TCRdb independently ran MiXCR on the 5' RACE reads; one entry per CDR3 protein. The table lists 95,000 to 120,000 distinct CDR3 sequences, 10% to 13% of them singletons. This specimen was PBMCs, taken at follow-up. The receptors here all came from a female donor with early-stage non-small cell lung cancer.

This clonotype was detected only a few times. The chain uses TRBV7-2 and TRBJ2-2; 8 bases are shared with TRBD2. Per the germline V gene, CDR1 is SGHTA and CDR2 is FQGNSA. The length of the CDR3 is 16 residues. Trimming took 5 bases from V and 0 from J; bases not matched to a gene: 5. For the CDR3, the DNA is TGTGCCAGCAGCATTACTAGCGGCGCGAACACCGGGGAGCTGTTTTTT. This codes for CASSITSGANTGELFF.

There are many counts of this clonotype. V and J are TRBV20-1 and TRBJ2-1; 7 bases are shared with TRBD2. Unmatched junction bases numbered 13, after V lost 3 bases and J lost 8 bases. Germline V lookup: CDR1 DFQATT, CDR2 SNEGSKA (reference sequence). The CDR3 is 15 amino acids. CDR3 bases: TGCAGTGCTAGGCCCCCTAGCGGTTCAGCGGATGAGCAGTTCTTC. It encodes CSARPPSGSADEQFF.

The chain couples TRBV2 to TRBJ1-2; 8 bases line up with TRBD1. The CDR3 length is 13 residues. V was clipped by 4 bases and J by 5 bases; unmatched bases: 3. Germline CDR1 is SNHLY and CDR2 is FYNNEI. The DNA of the CDR3 is TGTGCCAGCAGTGCAACAGGGGGTTATGGCTACACCTTC. Translating gives CASSATGGYGYTF.

This clonotype was detected ten times or more. The chain employs TRBV18 and TRBJ1-1, with TRBD1 identical over 8 bases. The V and J ends lost 3 bases and 7 bases, in that order; junction bases with no gene match: 7. Germline loops: CDR1 KGHSH, CDR2 LQKENI. The CDR3 has 14 amino acids. CDR3 sequence reads: CASSPQGQVYEAFF. The DNA of the CDR3 is TGTGCCAGCTCACCTCAGGGACAGGTTTATGAAGCTTTCTTT.

This clonotype was found many times. The rearrangement uses TRBV5-1 and TRBJ2-3; D uncertain. The CDR3 sequence is 12 residues long. Germline V gene sequence: CDR1 SGHRS, CDR2 YFSETQ. The germline V and J ends were trimmed by 2 bases and 3 bases, with 4 bases remaining between them. CDR3 DNA sequence: TGCGCCAGCAGCTTCGAGACAGATACGCAGTATTTT. It specifies CASSFETDTQYF.

The table lists this clonotype with many counts. The rearrangement uses TRBV7-2 and TRBJ2-1, with D possibly TRBD1 on 5 matching bases. The CDR3 contains 13 residues. Germline lookup yields CDR1 SGHTA and CDR2 FQGNSA. With 1 base removed from V and 6 bases from J, the gap between germline ends came to 7 bases. CDR3 sequence (DNA): TGTGCCAGCAGCTTAGGACAGTTCAATGAGCAGTTCTTC. Translating gives CASSLGQFNEQFF.

The rearrangement joins TRBV6-5 to TRBJ2-3; TRBD2 might be the D (5 bases). Germline V gene lookup returns CDR1 MNHEY and CDR2 SVGAGI. The length of the CDR3 is 14 residues. The V end lost 8 bases, the J end lost 4 bases, and 16 bases lay between the germline ends. This chain's CDR3 is CASGRSDRADTQYF. Here the CDR3 DNA reads TGTGCCAGCGGGAGATCCGACCGGGCAGATACGCAGTATTTT.

The genes are TRBV20-1 and TRBJ2-2; the match to TRBD2 covers 8 bases. V gave up 1 base and J gave up 6 bases; unmatched junction bases: 1. CDR1 is DFQATT and CDR2 is SNEGSKA in the germline V gene (reference sequence). This CDR3 is 13 amino acids long. CDR3 region: CSARGGLAGELFF. The CDR3 region has the DNA TGCAGTGCTAGAGGGGGACTAGCCGGGGAGCTGTTTTTT.

This clonotype showed up many times. The J gene is TRBJ2-3, the V gene TRBV28, with 13 bases fitting TRBD2. CDR1 MDHEN and CDR2 SYDVKM come from the germline V gene. The CDR3 runs 16 residues. J gave up 5 bases and V 3 bases, and 5 bases lay outside the gene matches. The DNA of the CDR3 is TGTGCCAGCAGTTTCGGACTAGCGGGAGACAGAGATACGCAGTATTTT. Its translation is CASSFGLAGDRDTQYF.

This clonotype appeared a few times. The chain carries TRBV7-9 and TRBJ2-1; possibly TRBD1 for D (6 bases). The CDR3 spans 13 residues. Trimming cost V 5 bases and J 5 bases, with 10 bases left between them. Germline V gene data show CDR1 as SEHNR and CDR2 as FQNEAQ (reference sequence). CDR3 sequence (DNA): TGTGCCAGCAGCACCCAGGGGAACAATGAGCAGTTCTTC. It codes for CASSTQGNNEQFF.

This clonotype appeared a few times. This chain joins TRBV20-1 and TRBJ2-7; 10 nucleotides line up with TRBD2. This CDR3 has 17 residues. V shed 0 bases, J shed 2 bases, and the junction held 10 bases outside the gene matches. Per the germline V gene, CDR1 is DFQATT and CDR2 is SNEGSKA (reference sequence). The CDR3 coding sequence is TGCAGTGCTAGAGATTGGCGGACTAGCGGAGGCACCTACGAGCAGTACTTC. Protein: CSARDWRTSGGTYEQYF.

The gene calls are TRBV12-3 or TRBV12-4 and TRBJ2-7; D possibly corresponds to TRBD2 (6 bases). The CDR3 has 13 residues. Trimming shortened V by 8 bases and J by 7 bases, and 18 bases separated the two germline ends. CDR3 sequence reads: CASQPGVAGEQYF. The DNA for the CDR3 is TGTGCCAGCCAACCGGGGGTTGCGGGAGAGCAGTACTTC.

The chain joins TRBV24-1 to TRBJ2-7; a possible D gene is TRBD2 (5 bases). Germline V lookup: CDR1 KGHDR, CDR2 SFDVKD. The CDR3 runs 14 residues. V lost 11 bases, J lost 0 bases, and 16 bases lay in between. The CDR3 is CAMMVAPDSYEQYV. In nucleotides, the CDR3 is TGTGCCATGATGGTAGCGCCGGACTCCTACGAGCAGTACGTC.

The chain is built from TRBV20-1 and TRBJ2-5, with 9 bases lining up with TRBD1. Germline CDR1 is DFQATT and CDR2 is SNEGSKA (reference sequence). The CDR3 totals 11 residues. J lost 7 bases, V lost 6 bases, and 3 bases had no gene match. DNA for the CDR3: TGCAGTGCGGACAGGGGAAGGACCCAGTACTTC. Translation: CSADRGRTQYF.

This clonotype was seen many times. The chain joins TRBV20-1 to TRBJ2-1, with TRBD2 matching 11 bases. The CDR3 loop spans 14 amino acids. V lost 5 bases to trimming and J lost 5 bases; unmatched junction nucleotides: 5. In germline, CDR1 is DFQATT, CDR2 SNEGSKA (reference sequence). CDR3 in amino acids: CSARSTSGDNEQFF. The CDR3, as DNA: TGCAGTGCTCGGTCGACTAGCGGGGACAATGAGCAGTTCTTC.

The J gene is TRBJ1-1, the V gene TRBV27; 8 bases are shared with TRBD1. Trimming cost V 4 bases and J 0 bases; bases outside gene matches: 4. This CDR3 contains 15 residues. Germline CDR1 reads MNHEY; CDR2 reads SMNVEV (reference sequence). The CDR3 DNA is TGTGCCAGCAGTTCCTACAGGGGGATGAACACTGAAGCTTTCTTT. Translation: CASSSYRGMNTEAFF.

The genes are TRBV7-9 and TRBJ2-1; 7 positions match TRBD2. The CDR3 runs to 16 residues. Per the germline V gene, CDR1 is SEHNR and CDR2 is FQNEAQ (reference sequence). The trim removed 5 bases at V and 8 bases at J, leaving 15 bases unmatched. The CDR3 is CASSPTYGGGLYEQFF. CDR3 nucleotides: TGTGCCAGCAGCCCTACGTATGGGGGAGGGTTGTATGAGCAGTTCTTC.

This clonotype was detected a few times. V usage is TRBV20-1 and J usage is TRBJ2-1; a weak D match, TRBD2 (6 bases). The germline V and J ends were trimmed by 6 bases and 0 bases, with 12 bases remaining between them. Germline values: CDR1 DFQATT, CDR2 SNEGSKA (reference sequence). The CDR3 is made up of 14 amino acids. CDR3 amino acids: CSARLENSYNEQFF. CDR3 sequence (DNA): TGCAGTGCGAGACTAGAGAACTCCTACAATGAGCAGTTCTTC.

This clonotype was detected a few times. The rearrangement uses TRBV28 and TRBJ1-1, with TRBD1 identical over 8 bases. Germline V lookup: CDR1 MDHEN, CDR2 SYDVKM. The CDR3 totals 12 residues. V lost 6 bases, J lost 11 bases, and 8 bases stayed unmatched. DNA of the CDR3: TGTGCCAGCAGAGGAACGGGGGACAGGGCTTTCTTT. Amino acids: CASRGTGDRAFF.

This chain joins TRBV20-1 and TRBJ1-1; possibly TRBD1 for D (5 bases). The germline CDR1 and CDR2 sequences are DFQATT and SNEGSKA (reference sequence). The CDR3 contains 11 residues. V was trimmed by 1 base and J by 9 bases, leaving 9 bases between them. CDR3 nucleotide sequence: TGCAGTGCTAGAGTTACAGGCCAAGCTTTCTTT. This encodes CSARVTGQAFF.

This clonotype appeared a few times. The CDR3 region is CSARSPGSGAFF. Written as DNA, the CDR3 is TGCAGTGCTCGTAGCCCCGGTTCGGGAGCTTTCTTT. The V and J genes are TRBV20-1 and TRBJ1-1, with unresolved D. Between the trimmed V and J ends, which lost 5 bases and 10 bases, there was a span of 17 bases. The germline V gene encodes CDR1 DFQATT and CDR2 SNEGSKA (reference sequence). The CDR3 consists of 12 residues.

Many counts were recorded for this clonotype. This rearrangement joins TRBV27 to TRBJ2-3; perhaps TRBD1 as D (6 bases). CDR1 is MNHEY and CDR2 is SMNVEV in the germline V gene (reference sequence). The CDR3 covers 18 residues. The germline V and J ends were trimmed by 2 bases and 0 bases, with 18 bases remaining between them. CDR3 loop: CASSLKAGQPLSTDTQYF. CDR3 DNA: TGTGCCAGCAGTTTAAAAGCTGGACAGCCGCTAAGCACAGATACGCAGTATTTT.

There are many counts of this clonotype. The CDR3 nucleotides read TGTGCCAGCACCTCCGGCGCCTCCTACGAGCAGTACTTC. Protein: CASTSGASYEQYF. V and J are TRBV28 and TRBJ2-7; D remains ambiguous. This CDR3 is 13 amino acids long. V was cut by 7 bases and J by 0 bases, with 10 bases left in between. CDR1 MDHEN and CDR2 SYDVKM come from the germline V gene.

V and J are TRBV28 and TRBJ2-7, with D maybe TRBD1 (6 bases). The CDR3 runs 14 residues. CDR1 MDHEN and CDR2 SYDVKM come from the germline V gene. V dropped 2 bases and J dropped 4 bases, with 12 bases sitting between them. The CDR3 DNA reads TGTGCCAGCAGTTTAGAACAGGGAATGTACGAGCAGTACGTC. It yields the protein CASSLEQGMYEQYV.